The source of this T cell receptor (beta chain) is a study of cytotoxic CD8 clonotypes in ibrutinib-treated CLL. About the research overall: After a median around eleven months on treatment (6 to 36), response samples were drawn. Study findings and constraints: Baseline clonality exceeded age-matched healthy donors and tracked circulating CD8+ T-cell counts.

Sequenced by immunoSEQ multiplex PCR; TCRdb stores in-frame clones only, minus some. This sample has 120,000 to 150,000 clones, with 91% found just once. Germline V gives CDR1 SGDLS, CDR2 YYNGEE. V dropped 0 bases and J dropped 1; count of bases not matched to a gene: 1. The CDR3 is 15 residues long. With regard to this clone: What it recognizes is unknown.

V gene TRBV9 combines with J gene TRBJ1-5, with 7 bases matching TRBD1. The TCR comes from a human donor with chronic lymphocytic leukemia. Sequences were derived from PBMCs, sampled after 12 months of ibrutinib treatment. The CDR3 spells CASSVGTGSNQPQHF. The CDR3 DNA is TGTGCCAGCAGCGTAGGGACAGGAAGCAATCAGCCCCAGCATTTT.